This TCR beta chain was captured in a study of Tregs in tolerant kidney transplant recipients (dated by TCRdb to the late 2010s). Regarding the complete study: Transplants used related donors with nonmyeloablative bone marrow transplantation; mixed chimerism was transient in the human trials. TCRbeta sequencing was used in the study to identify donor-specific regulatory T cells before combined kidney and bone marrow transplantation, and the identified cells were then tracked after transplant. Study-wide findings and limitations: Although technical replication error seemed to be minimal, the question of biological reproducibility was not addressed directly. In tolerant patients, the expansion of donor-specific Tregs was greater than global Treg expansion, suggesting that the expansion was antigen-driven rather than nonspecific. Because the study included only a small number of patients, the results must be confirmed in larger populations and under other immunosuppression protocols. The most biologically relevant and donor-specific TCRbeta repertoire appeared to be identified by expanding Tregs with activated donor B cells. For some patients, the PCR primers changed as time went on, which meant samples from those patients could not be compared with one another at the nucleotide level.

This specimen's time point label, per the study, means: blood sample drawn before combined kidney and bone marrow transplant. Unstimulated Tregs (CD4+CD25+CD127-), CD4+ non-Tregs (CD4+CD25-), CD4 and CD8 cells were FACS-sorted from thawed PBMCs. 4 combined kidney and bone marrow transplant recipients from the ITN036ST trial were included as patients, and samples were available only from these trial subjects. Healthy control blood was separated into PBMCs by Ficoll density gradient and cryopreserved, and patient PBMCs were collected both before and after transplant. Trimming removed 0 bases from V and 6 bases from J, leaving 14 bases between the germline ends. The cysteine opens and the phenylalanine closes a CDR3 of 15 amino acids. Shown are 36 bases from within the CDR3, in frame from base 1. For TCRbeta CDR3 sequencing, genomic DNA from the sorted cells was extracted using the QIAGEN DNeasy Blood and Tissue Kit. High-throughput TCRbeta CDR3 sequencing, which included PCR amplification with bias correction and internal controls, was done commercially through immunoSEQ. The original methods were these. A unique productive TCRbeta sequence was defined by the CDR3 nucleotide sequence when primers matched, and otherwise by the CDR3 amino acid sequence together with the Vbeta and Jbeta genes. To correct for sorting error, sequences found in more than one sorted population at a frequency ratio of 2:1 or less were discarded, and the remaining shared sequences were assigned to the population with the higher frequency. Sequences were defined as donor-reactive when expanded at least 5-fold in CFSE-low cells versus unstimulated cells and present at a frequency of at least 0.01% in CFSE-low cells. Jensen-Shannon divergence, calculated on the top 100 TCRbeta sequences ranked by frequency, was used to quantify repertoire divergence. For samples with multiple sequencing runs, sorting error was corrected in each run separately before the runs were combined. TCRdb holds this immuneACCESS table with in-frame rearrangements only. Some clones are missing; in checked studies, unresolved V genes explain under half, and the rest has no known cause. V, J and clone size reflect that table, while D and trimming were determined from the DNA. This sample's clone table shows more than 45,000 clones. The top ten clones comprise 0.7% to 0.95% of the sample.

Details on this clone: It lacks a known antigen. The read comes to an end 3 residues before the CDR3 does, leaving the germline J gene to fill in the end.

Here the chain combines TRBV23-1 and TRBJ1-2; TRBD1 is a possible D gene, resting on 5 matching bases. TRBV23-1 is an ORF for which the function is uncertain. This TCR derives from a human donor who received a combined kidney and bone marrow transplant. The sequencing used CD4+ T cells from blood, collected before the transplant. The CDR3 protein is CASSQSGSRVDGYTF. Incomplete CDR3 DNA: TGCGCCAGCAGTCAATCGGGGAGCAGGGTGGATGGC.